This T cell receptor beta chain was profiled in a study of post-analysis software for immune sequencing data. At the level of the study: As for disease course, relapsing-remitting, secondary progressive and progressive-relapsing multiple sclerosis were all included.

This clonotype showed up just a few times. As yet, its antigen is unknown. The study, taken as a whole, reports: Five or six TRBV segments were significantly more frequent in patients than in controls. TRBV5-6, TRBV5-1 and TRBV20-1 were among these segments. Significantly lower normalized Chao1 diversity was seen in multiple sclerosis patients than in controls. F measure grouped same-batch samples tightly together.

TCR beta libraries were prepared from cDNA with unique molecular identifiers. The T cell input of about 0.85 to 10 million gave about half a million cDNA molecules. From the PCR reads, TCRdb called clonotypes with MiXCR, one entry per CDR3 protein. Of hundreds of thousands of distinct CDR3 sequences listed, 55% to 70% are singletons. Germline CDR1 is SQVTM and CDR2 is ANQGSEA. The length of the CDR3 is 14 residues. V was trimmed by 0 bases and J by 0 bases, leaving 3 bases between them. This sequence originates from a girl aged 2-9 years with multiple sclerosis. This chain uses TRBV29-1 with TRBJ2-6; D is ambiguous. Sequencing was done on a sample of blood. The CDR3 DNA reads as TGCAGCGTTGAAGAGGGCTCTGGGGCCAACGTCCTGACTTTC. Amino acid sequence: CSVEEGSGANVLTF.